These 24 T cell receptor beta chains share one sample of origin, sequenced in a study of Ad26.COV2.S vaccination and SARS-CoV-2 variants. Sequencing used immunoSEQ multiplex PCR; TCRdb keeps in-frame clones, though not all of them. The repertoire includes a few hundred thousand clones, around 87% of them detected once, and less than 4% sits in the top ten. Treatment described: around 19 received Ad26.COV2.S at low or high dose, single or two shots; about 5 received placebo; per-sample allocation not given. Vaccine and placebo recipients were sampled on day 63 after the first injection. This sample comprised peripheral blood, obtained in a trial of Ad26.COV2.S vaccine versus placebo. These receptors originate from a person aged 18 to 59 who received the Ad26.COV2.S COVID-19 vaccine or a placebo.

This chain joins TRBV12-3 or TRBV12-4 and TRBJ1-2; D not resolved. This CDR3 region has 11 residues. V dropped 8 bases and J dropped 8 bases, with 12 bases sitting between them. CDR3 bases: TGTGCCAGCGGACCTTTCGGGGGCTACACCTTC. It is translated as CASGPFGGYTF.

The chain recombines TRBV7-9 with TRBJ2-5; D gene unclear. The CDR3 consists of 15 residues. Trimming removed 4 bases at V and 1 base at J, with 13 bases between. The germline V gene encodes CDR1 SEHNR and CDR2 FQNEAQ (reference sequence). The CDR3 bases are TGTGCCAGCAGCTCCCTCTCCCTCGCCCAAGAGACCCAGTACTTC. Amino acid sequence: CASSSLSLAQETQYF.

The chain is built from TRBV5-1 and TRBJ1-1; D unresolved. The CDR3 is 13 amino acids. The V end was cut by 1 base, the J end by 1 base, with 5 bases between. Per the germline V gene, CDR1 is SGHRS and CDR2 is YFSETQ. The CDR3 is CASSLTANTEAFF. The CDR3 DNA sequence: TGCGCCAGCAGCTTGACCGCGAACACTGAAGCTTTCTTT. The whole variable domain, remainder taken from reference TRBV5-1 and TRBJ1-1, is KAGVTQTPRYLIKTRGQQVTLSCSPISGHRSVSWYQQTPGQGLQFLFEYFSETQRNKGNFPGRFSGRQFSNSRSEMNVSTLELGDSALYLCASSLTANTEAFFGQGTRLTVV.

There are a few counts of this clone. The rearrangement joins TRBV28 to TRBJ1-2; D not certain. CDR1 is MDHEN, CDR2 SYDVKM, per germline. Trimming pared 2 bases from V and 3 bases from J, leaving 4 bases between. The CDR3 has 12 residues. The CDR3 reads CASSLPYYGYTF. The CDR3 region has the DNA TGTGCCAGCAGTTTACCATACTATGGCTACACCTTC.

The V call is TRBV25-1, the J call TRBJ1-2, with TRBD1 identical over 8 bases. CDR3 length: 15 amino acids. Germline V gene sequence: CDR1 MGHDK, CDR2 SYGVNS. V lost 7 bases, J lost 5 bases, and 12 bases stayed unmatched. The CDR3 is CASKGTQGGRYGYTF. In DNA, the CDR3 is TGTGCCAGCAAAGGCACACAGGGGGGACGTTATGGCTACACCTTC.

J is TRBJ1-3 and V is TRBV11-2; D ambiguous. The germline gives CDR1 SGHAT, CDR2 FQNNGV. This CDR3 is built from 13 residues. The V end was cut by 1 base, the J end by 2 bases, with 3 bases between. The CDR3 DNA follows: TGTGCCAGCAGCTTAGTTACTGGAAACACCATATATTTT. This encodes CASSLVTGNTIYF.

This rearrangement joins TRBV5-1 to TRBJ2-2, with a weak D call TRBD2 (5 bases). Germline V lookup: CDR1 SGHRS, CDR2 YFSETQ. The CDR3 sequence is 15 residues long. V lost 0 bases, J lost 3 bases, and 9 bases lay in between. CDR3 DNA: TGCGCCAGCAGCTTGGAGAGGGCCTACACCGGGGAGCTGTTTTTT. It encodes CASSLERAYTGELFF.

The sample holds one count of this clone. This chain links TRBV4-1 with TRBJ1-6, with TRBD1 as a possible D gene (5 bases). This CDR3 has 16 residues. Trimming shortened V by 0 bases and J by 5 bases, and 11 bases separated the two germline ends. Germline CDR1 MGHRA, CDR2 YSYEKL. The DNA of the CDR3 is TGCGCCAGCAGCCAAGAAGAGGGACGGAATAATTCACCCCTCCACTTT. Translated, it gives CASSQEEGRNNSPLHF.

V and J are TRBV5-6 and TRBJ2-1; D perhaps matches TRBD1 (6 bases). Trimming pared 6 bases from V and 3 bases from J, leaving 10 bases between. Germline CDR1 is SGHDT and CDR2 is YYEEEE. The CDR3 sequence is 13 residues long. The CDR3 sequence: CASNRVGYNEQFF. CDR3 coding DNA: TGTGCCAGCAACAGGGTTGGCTACAATGAGCAGTTCTTC.

Turning to this clone: Distinct nucleotide sequences in the sample also encode this CDR3. The chain links TRBV7-2 to TRBJ2-2, with D perhaps matching TRBD2 (6 bases). Deletions cut 2 bases from V and 8 bases from J, with 12 bases between. Germline-derived CDR1 and CDR2 are SGHTA and FQGNSA. The CDR3 has 14 amino acids. CDR3 sequence: CASSLSRGGGELFF. In DNA, the CDR3 is TGTGCCAGCAGCTTATCAAGGGGAGGTGGGGAGCTGTTTTTT. The full variable domain, with the rest looked up from reference TRBV7-2 and TRBJ2-2, is GAGVSQSPSNKVTEKGKDVELRCDPISGHTALYWYRQSLGQGLEFLIYFQGNSAPDKSGLPSDRFSAERTGGSVSTLTIQRTQQEDSAVYLCASSLSRGGGELFFGEGSRLTVL.

The chain couples TRBV6-5 to TRBJ2-1, with 12 bases identical to TRBD2. Germline-derived CDR1 and CDR2 are MNHEY and SVGAGI. Trimming removed 5 bases from V and 9 bases from J; junction bases left unmatched: 2. The CDR3 loop spans 13 amino acids. The CDR3 DNA sequence: TGTGCCAGCAGTCGGGGACTAGCGGGTGAGCAGTTCTTC. This sequence encodes CASSRGLAGEQFF.

The chain joins TRBV9 to TRBJ2-3, with 11 bases lining up with TRBD2. The germline V gene has CDR1 SGDLS and CDR2 YYNGEE. Germline trimming cut 4 bases from V and 2 bases from J; bases unmatched to any gene: 6. CDR3 length: 16 amino acids. CDR3 in DNA: TGTGCCAGCAGCTTGTGGGGACTAGCGGACACAGATACGCAGTATTTT. As protein: CASSLWGLADTDTQYF. The whole variable domain, filled in from reference TRBV9 and TRBJ2-3, reads DSGVTQTPKHLITATGQRVTLRCSPRSGDLSVYWYQQSLDQGLQFLIQYYNGEERAKGNILERFSAQQFPDLHSELNLSSLELGDSALYFCASSLWGLADTDTQYFGPGTRLTVL.

The rearrangement links TRBV4-3 to TRBJ2-1; D uncertain. V lost 3 bases and J 3 bases, leaving 12 bases between the germline ends. CDR1 and CDR2 from the germline V gene are LGHNA and YSLEER. This CDR3 spans 15 amino acids. The CDR3 DNA sequence: TGCGCCAGCAGCCAGGACCCTCCAATCTACAATGAGCAGTTCTTC. The encoded protein is CASSQDPPIYNEQFF.

The CDR3 here is CASSLGRELDSPLHF. CDR3 coding DNA: TGTGCCAGCAGTTTAGGGCGGGAGTTGGATTCACCCCTCCACTTT. V and J are TRBV28 and TRBJ1-6; D call uncertain. The CDR3 consists of 15 residues. V gave up 2 bases and J gave up 8 bases, with 13 bases separating them. Germline loops: CDR1 MDHEN, CDR2 SYDVKM.

This chain connects TRBV15 to TRBJ1-5; D remains unclear. The CDR3 contains 14 residues. V lost 1 base and J 0 bases, leaving 4 bases between the germline ends. The germline V gene encodes CDR1 LNHNV and CDR2 YYDKDF (reference sequence). The CDR3 DNA reads TGTGCCACCAGCAGAGCCGGTAGCAATCAGCCCCAGCATTTT. This gives the protein CATSRAGSNQPQHF.

V and J are TRBV3-1 (or the pseudogene TRBV3-2) and TRBJ1-2, with TRBD1 matching 9 bases. The CDR3 has 15 amino acids. Germline V CDR1 and CDR2: LGHDT, YNNKEL (reference sequence). The junction had 8 bases not matched to a gene; V was cut back by 3 bases and J by 6 bases. The CDR3 sequence: CASSQPGQGMDGYTF. The CDR3 coding sequence is TGTGCCAGCAGCCAGCCGGGACAGGGAATGGATGGCTACACCTTC.

This chain links TRBV7-6 with TRBJ2-3, with a weak D call TRBD2 (6 bases). The CDR3 has 16 amino acids. V lost 1 base to trimming and J lost 5 bases, with 16 bases between them. The germline gives CDR1 SGHVS, CDR2 FNYEAQ. The CDR3 region has the DNA TGTGCCAGCAGCTTAGGTATCGGCGGGGTCGGAGATACGCAGTATTTT. This sequence encodes CASSLGIGGVGDTQYF.

This chain connects TRBV6-4 to TRBJ2-1; D remains unclear. Germline CDR1 MRHNA, CDR2 SNTAGT. The CDR3 totals 16 residues. Trimming left V 3 bases short and J 0 bases short, with 12 bases between. The CDR3 protein is CASSESVQSSYNEQFF. CDR3 nucleotides: TGTGCCAGCAGTGAATCGGTACAGAGCTCCTACAATGAGCAGTTCTTC.

The chain combines TRBV4-1 with TRBJ2-2, with 10 bases identical to TRBD1. This CDR3 is 16 amino acids long. Per the germline V gene, CDR1 is MGHRA and CDR2 is YSYEKL. After removal of 4 bases from V and 3 bases from J, the junction contained 5 bases not matched to a gene. The CDR3 spells CASSRWGTGDTGELFF. Written as DNA, the CDR3 is TGCGCCAGCAGCCGATGGGGGACAGGGGACACCGGGGAGCTGTTTTTT.

This sequence joins TRBV6-4 and TRBJ1-6; D possibly corresponds to TRBD1 (6 bases). V lost 3 bases and J 7 bases, leaving 10 bases between the germline ends. This CDR3 spans 14 amino acids. Germline CDR1 reads MRHNA; CDR2 reads SNTAGT. The CDR3 protein is CASSEQGKNSPLHF. The CDR3 region has the DNA TGTGCCAGCAGTGAACAGGGTAAAAATTCACCCCTCCACTTT.

J is TRBJ1-2 and V is TRBV30, with 11 bases aligning to TRBD1. The CDR3 totals 14 residues. The trim removed 2 bases at V and 4 bases at J, leaving 3 bases unmatched. In germline, CDR1 is GTSNPN, CDR2 SVGIG (reference sequence). In DNA form, the CDR3 reads TGTGCCTGGAGTAGAGGGACAGGGGGCTATGGCTACACCTTC. The encoded protein is CAWSRGTGGYGYTF.

The rearrangement joins TRBV7-2 to TRBJ1-2, with 7 bases lining up with TRBD1. CDR3 length: 13 amino acids. The germline CDR1 and CDR2 sequences are SGHTA and FQGNSA. The ends lost 3 bases at V and 4 bases at J; junction bases unmatched: 2. CDR3 nucleotide sequence: TGTGCCAGCAGCTTCGCAGGGGGCTATGGCTACACCTTC. As protein: CASSFAGGYGYTF.

The chain links TRBV7-8 to TRBJ2-6; 7 bases align to TRBD1. Trimming took 5 bases from V and 0 from J; bases not matched to a gene: 10. The CDR3 covers 18 residues. Germline assignment: CDR1 SGHVS and CDR2 FQNEAQ. The CDR3 DNA reads as TGTGCCAGCAGCCCGAGGACAGGAGTTGTCTCTGGGGCCAACGTCCTGACTTTC. The encoded protein is CASSPRTGVVSGANVLTF.

This clone was detected once. The chain carries TRBV6-2 or TRBV6-3 and TRBJ2-1, with no clear D. Germline CDR1 is MNHEY and CDR2 is SVGEGT. Trimming removed 5 bases from V and 2 bases from J, with 4 bases in between. The CDR3 runs to 12 residues. CDR3 loop: CASSGPYNEQFF. The CDR3 DNA is TGTGCCAGCAGTGGACCCTACAATGAGCAGTTCTTC.